Listed below are T cell receptor beta chains from one sample, sequenced in a study of T cells expressing NK-cell markers. TCRdb reprocessed the 5' RACE reads and reports one entry per CDR3 protein, with no DNA. Here the sample table reports about 260,000 distinct CDR3 sequences. The source material was blood T cells: a sorted CD56 or NKG2C T cell subset, CD4+ or CD8+ T cells, or bulk PBMC T cells (not recorded which). These receptors came from a man aged 18 to 30 in good health. The CDR3 runs from the conserved cysteine through the conserved F or W.

J gene,V gene,CDR3 protein
TRBJ2-3,TRBV14,CASSQGSSTSTDTQYF
TRBJ2-1,TRBV6-1,CASRGWRESNEQFF
TRBJ2-1,TRBV6-1,CASSQPGSLHNEQFF
TRBJ2-1,TRBV9,CASSLGTFSSYNEQFF
TRBJ1-2,TRBV7-3,CASSSAQGNGYTF
TRBJ2-4,TRBV6-6,CASSASGNIQYF
TRBJ2-2,TRBV12-3/TRBV12-4,CASSFKTGELFF
TRBJ2-6,TRBV6-2/TRBV6-3,CASSHQLRQTASSGANVLTF
TRBJ2-7,TRBV5-1,CASSLNQGLSEQYF
TRBJ2-2,TRBV7-2,CASSLAAGVTGELFF
TRBJ1-1,TRBV16,CASSSPGGGTEAFF
TRBJ2-5,TRBV11-2,CASSLRWRRGLEETQYF
TRBJ2-7,TRBV6-2/TRBV6-3,CASFSPGTGAHEQYF